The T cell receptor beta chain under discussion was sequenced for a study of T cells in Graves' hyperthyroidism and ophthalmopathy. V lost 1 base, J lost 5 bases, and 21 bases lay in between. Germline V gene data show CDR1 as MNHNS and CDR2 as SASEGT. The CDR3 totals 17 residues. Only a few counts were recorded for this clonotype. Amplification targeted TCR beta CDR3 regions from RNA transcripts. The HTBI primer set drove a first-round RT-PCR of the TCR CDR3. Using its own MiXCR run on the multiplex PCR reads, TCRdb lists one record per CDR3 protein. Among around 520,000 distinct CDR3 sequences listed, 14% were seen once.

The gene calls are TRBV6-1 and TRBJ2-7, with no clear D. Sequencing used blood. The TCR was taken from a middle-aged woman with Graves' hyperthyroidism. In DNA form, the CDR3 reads TGTGCCAGCAGTGAAGGATGGAACACTAAGGCTATCAACGAGCAGTACTTC. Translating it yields CASSEGWNTKAINEQYF.